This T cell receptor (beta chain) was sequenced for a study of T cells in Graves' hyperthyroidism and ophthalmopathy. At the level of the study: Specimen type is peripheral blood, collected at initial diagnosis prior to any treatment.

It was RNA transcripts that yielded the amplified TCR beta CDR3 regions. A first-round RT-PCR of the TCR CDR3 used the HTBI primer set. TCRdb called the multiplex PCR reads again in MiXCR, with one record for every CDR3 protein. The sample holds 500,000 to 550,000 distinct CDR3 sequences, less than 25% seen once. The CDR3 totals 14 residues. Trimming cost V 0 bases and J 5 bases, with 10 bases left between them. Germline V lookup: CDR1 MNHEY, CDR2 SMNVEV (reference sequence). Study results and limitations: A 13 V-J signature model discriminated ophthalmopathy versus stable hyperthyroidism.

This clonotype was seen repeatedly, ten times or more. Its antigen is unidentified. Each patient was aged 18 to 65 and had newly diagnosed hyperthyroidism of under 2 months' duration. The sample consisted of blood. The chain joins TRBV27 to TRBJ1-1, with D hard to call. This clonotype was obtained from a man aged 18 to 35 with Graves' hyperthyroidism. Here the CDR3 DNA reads TGTGCCAGCAGTTTATCGCCGGGCTGGACTGAAGCTTTCTTT. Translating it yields CASSLSPGWTEAFF.